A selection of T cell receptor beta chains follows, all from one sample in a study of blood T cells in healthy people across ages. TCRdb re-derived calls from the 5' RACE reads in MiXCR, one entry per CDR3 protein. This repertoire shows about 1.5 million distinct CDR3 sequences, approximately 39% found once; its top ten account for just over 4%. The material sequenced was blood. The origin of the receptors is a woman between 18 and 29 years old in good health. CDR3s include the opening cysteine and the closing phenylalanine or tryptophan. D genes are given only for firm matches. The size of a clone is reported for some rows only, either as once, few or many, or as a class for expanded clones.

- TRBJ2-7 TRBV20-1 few CSARPKQGSREQYF TGCAGTGCTAGACCAAAACAGGGTTCTCGAGAGCAGTACTTC
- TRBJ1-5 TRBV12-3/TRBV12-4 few CASREAGQPQHF TGTGCCAGCAGAGAGGCAGGGCAGCCCCAGCATTTT
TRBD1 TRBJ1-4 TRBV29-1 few CSVALGDREKLFF TGCAGCGTTGCCTTGGGGGACAGAGAAAAACTGTTTTTT
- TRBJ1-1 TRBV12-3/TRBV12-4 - CASSFPQTGPGTEAFF TGTGCCAGCAGTTTCCCCCAGACAGGACCGGGCACTGAAGCTTTCTTT
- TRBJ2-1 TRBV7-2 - CASTTSSGALNEQFF TGTGCCAGCACCACGTCCAGCGGAGCGTTAAATGAGCAGTTCTTC
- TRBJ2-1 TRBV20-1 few CSASGGRQVNEQFF TGCAGTGCTAGCGGGGGGCGACAAGTCAATGAGCAGTTCTTC
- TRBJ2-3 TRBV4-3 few CASSYDRSTGTDTQYF TGCGCCAGCAGCTACGACAGGTCCACGGGGACAGATACGCAGTATTTT
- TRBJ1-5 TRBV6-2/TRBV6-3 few CASSYSGFGQPQHF TGTGCCAGCAGTTACTCGGGGTTTGGTCAGCCCCAGCATTTT
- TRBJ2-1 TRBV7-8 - CASSEPGGASSYNEQFF TGTGCCAGCAGCGAGCCCGGGGGTGCCAGCTCCTACAATGAGCAGTTCTTC
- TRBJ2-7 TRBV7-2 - CASSHRDGYYEQYF TGTGCCAGCAGCCACCGGGACGGATACTACGAGCAGTACTTC
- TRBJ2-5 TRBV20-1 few CSARDDKDQETQYF TGCAGTGCTAGAGATGACAAGGACCAAGAGACCCAGTACTTC
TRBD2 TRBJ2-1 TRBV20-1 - CSASKAGGFISYNEQFF TGCAGTGCTAGTAAAGCGGGAGGGTTTATCTCCTACAATGAGCAGTTCTTC
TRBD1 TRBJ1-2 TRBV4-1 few CASSHIVRTGSKGDYGYTF TGCGCCAGCAGCCATATCGTTAGGACAGGATCGAAGGGTGACTATGGCTACACCTTC
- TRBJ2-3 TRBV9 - CASSVLSGTPDTQYF TGTGCCAGCAGCGTACTATCGGGGACCCCAGATACGCAGTATTTT
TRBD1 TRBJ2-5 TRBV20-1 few CSARDVSGQGRRETQYF TGCAGTGCTAGAGATGTATCGGGACAGGGTAGGAGGGAGACCCAGTACTTC
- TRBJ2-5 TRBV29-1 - CSVMWTATQETQYF TGCAGCGTTATGTGGACAGCGACCCAAGAGACCCAGTACTTC
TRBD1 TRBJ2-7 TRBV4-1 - CASSHVSGGQGREQYF TGCGCCAGCAGCCATGTCTCGGGCGGACAGGGTCGAGAGCAGTACTTC
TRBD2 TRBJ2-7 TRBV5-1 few CASSSGTSGKTYEQYF TGCGCCAGCAGCAGTGGGACTAGCGGGAAGACCTACGAGCAGTACTTC
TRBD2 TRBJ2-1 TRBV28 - CASSVGGGRVYNEQFF TGTGCCAGCAGTGTGGGGGGCGGGAGGGTTTACAATGAGCAGTTCTTC
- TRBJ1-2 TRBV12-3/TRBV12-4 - CASSFSRHGYTF TGTGCCAGCAGTTTCAGCAGGCATGGCTACACCTTC
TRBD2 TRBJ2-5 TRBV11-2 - CASSPQGLERETQYF TGTGCCAGCAGCCCCCAGGGACTAGAGAGAGAGACCCAGTACTTC
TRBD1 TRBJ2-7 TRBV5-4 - CASSPGTGLEQYF TGTGCCAGCAGTCCCGGGACAGGGCTCGAGCAGTACTTC
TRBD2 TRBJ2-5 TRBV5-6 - CASSLLLAGGPFRETQYF TGTGCCAGCAGCTTGTTACTAGCGGGAGGGCCTTTCCGAGAGACCCAGTACTTC
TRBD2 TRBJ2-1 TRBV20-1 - CSARLMSGRDYNEQFF TGCAGTGCTCGCCTTATGAGCGGGAGGGACTACAATGAGCAGTTCTTC
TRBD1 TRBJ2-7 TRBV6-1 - CASTDRVWNEQYF TGTGCCAGCACGGACAGGGTTTGGAATGAGCAGTACTTC
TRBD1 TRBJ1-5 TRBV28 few CASRWTGGQPQHF TGTGCCAGCAGATGGACAGGGGGCCAGCCCCAGCATTTT
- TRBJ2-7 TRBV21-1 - CASSRTRVYEQYF TGTGCCAGCAGCAGGACCAGGGTCTACGAGCAGTACTTC
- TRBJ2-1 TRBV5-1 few CASSWTPSRAVSYNEQFF TGCGCCAGCAGCTGGACCCCGTCCAGGGCGGTATCCTACAATGAGCAGTTCTTC
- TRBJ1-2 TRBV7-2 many CASSLEANGYGYTF TGTGCCAGCAGTTTAGAGGCAAATGGATATGGCTACACCTTC
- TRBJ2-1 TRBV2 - CASQARGSSYNEQFF TGTGCCAGCCAGGCTCGCGGAAGCTCCTACAATGAGCAGTTCTTC
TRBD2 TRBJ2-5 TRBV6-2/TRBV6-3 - CASTEAGTQETQYF TGTGCCAGCACCGAAGCGGGGACCCAAGAGACCCAGTACTTC
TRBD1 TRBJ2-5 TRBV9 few CASSFTGQGRETQYF TGTGCCAGCAGCTTCACCGGACAGGGGAGGGAGACCCAGTACTTC
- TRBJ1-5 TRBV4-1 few CASNNLGEGNQPQHF TGCGCCAGCAATAATCTCGGGGAAGGAAATCAGCCCCAGCATTTT
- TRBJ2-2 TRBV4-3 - CASSQGTGHGTLSNTGELFF TGCGCCAGCAGCCAAGGTACCGGACATGGGACCTTATCGAACACCGGGGAGCTGTTTTTT
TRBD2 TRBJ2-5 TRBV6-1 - CASSPSLGAGGQSETQYF TGTGCCAGCAGCCCCTCACTGGGAGCGGGGGGGCAGTCCGAGACCCAGTACTTC
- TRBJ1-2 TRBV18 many CASSPGDNYGYTF TGCGCCAGCAGCCCCGGGGACAACTATGGCTACACCTTC
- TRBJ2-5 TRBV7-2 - CASSLGYGNEQYF TGTGCCAGCAGCTTAGGATACGGCAATGAGCAGTACTTC
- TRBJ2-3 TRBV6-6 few CASSYLNMITDTQYF TGTGCCAGCAGTTACCTCAACATGATCACAGATACGCAGTATTTT
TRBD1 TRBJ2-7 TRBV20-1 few CSARGTGGSTGYEQYF TGCAGTGCTAGGGGGACAGGCGGGTCTACAGGGTACGAGCAGTACTTC
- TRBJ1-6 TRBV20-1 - CSARDKMAGRGLVSDSPLHF TGCAGTGCTAGAGATAAAATGGCAGGGAGGGGTTTGGTGTCCGATTCACCCCTCCACTTT